Many counts were recorded for the clone carrying this TCR beta chain. Its antigen remains unknown. The sample comes from a study of T cells in Graves' hyperthyroidism and ophthalmopathy. Whole-study findings and limits: Most thyroid clonotypes with frequency above 0.001 were detected in blood.

Amplification of TCR beta CDR3 regions used RNA as the template. Researchers ran a first-round RT-PCR on the TCR CDR3 using the HTBI primer set. TCRdb processed the multiplex PCR reads anew with MiXCR; each CDR3 protein has one entry. The sample carries about 380,000 distinct CDR3 sequences, around 13% recorded once. V lost 3 bases and J lost 2, with 11 bases in between. Germline CDR1 reads ENHRY; CDR2 reads SYGVKD. The CDR3 is made up of 15 amino acids. The sequenced sample was blood. The TCR originated in a woman aged 60-75 years with Graves' hyperthyroidism. The V and J genes are TRBV10-3 and TRBJ1-5; D gene uncertain. CDR3 in amino acids: CAISDAGAGNQPQHF. CDR3 nucleotides: TGTGCCATCAGTGATGCAGGTGCTGGCAATCAGCCCCAGCATTTT.